These 28 T cell receptor beta chains originate from one sample sequenced in a study of technical replicates of blood from four donors. Method: immunoSEQ multiplex PCR; TCRdb's copy keeps in-frame clones and lacks some. Among 80,000 to 100,000 clones listed, under 95% were seen once. The specimen was T cells isolated from PBMCs. These receptor sequences come from a human donor in good health.

The chain links TRBV7-9 to TRBJ2-1, with 7 nucleotides matching TRBD1. J gave up 5 bases and V 2 bases, and 6 bases lay outside the gene matches. This CDR3 is built from 15 residues. The germline V gene has CDR1 SEHNR and CDR2 FQNEAQ (reference sequence). As DNA, the CDR3 is TGTGCCAGCAGCTTAACGGGACAGCCCCACAATGAGCAGTTCTTC. It specifies CASSLTGQPHNEQFF. Supplemented by reference TRBV7-9 and TRBJ2-1, the full variable domain reads DTGVSQNPRHKITKRGQNVTFRCDPISEHNRLYWYRQTLGQGPEFLTYFQNEAQLEKSRLLSDRFSAERPKGSFSTLEIQRTEQGDSAMYLCASSLTGQPHNEQFFGPGTRLTVL.

This chain uses TRBV5-1 with TRBJ1-1; no clear D. This CDR3 is 16 amino acids long. Trimming cost V 0 bases and J 1 base, with 13 bases left between them. CDR1 is SGHRS and CDR2 is YFSETQ in the germline V gene. The CDR3 loop is CASSLGFRGKNTEAFF. The DNA for the CDR3 is TGCGCCAGCAGCTTGGGTTTCCGGGGAAAGAACACTGAAGCTTTCTTT.

The rearrangement joins TRBV29-1 to TRBJ1-2; 7 nucleotides line up with TRBD1. Looked up from germline, CDR1 is SQVTM and CDR2 is ANQGSEA. V was pared by 0 bases and J by 5 bases, with 9 bases of the junction left unmatched. CDR3 length: 15 amino acids. Here the CDR3 reads CSVEDWDSLHYGYTF. The CDR3 region has the DNA TGCAGCGTTGAAGATTGGGACAGCCTACATTATGGCTACACCTTC.

The V gene is TRBV6-1, the J gene TRBJ1-4; D unclear. V was pared by 4 bases and J by 3 bases, with 6 bases between. This CDR3 spans 13 amino acids. Germline V gene data show CDR1 as MNHNS and CDR2 as SASEGT. The chain's CDR3 is CASSAQANEKLFF. CDR3 coding DNA: TGTGCCAGCAGTGCGCAGGCTAATGAAAAACTGTTTTTT.

The V gene is TRBV19, the J gene TRBJ2-7; D gene unclear. The V gene's germline CDR1 is LNHDA and CDR2 SQIVND (reference sequence). With 5 bases removed from V and 2 bases from J, the gap between germline ends came to 13 bases. The CDR3 spans 14 residues. CDR3: CASSPLTPTYEQYF. CDR3 nucleotides: TGTGCCAGTAGTCCTTTGACACCCACCTACGAGCAGTACTTC.

The chain is built from TRBV5-1 and TRBJ2-7; D gene uncertain. In germline, CDR1 is SGHRS, CDR2 YFSETQ. The CDR3 totals 17 residues. Between the trimmed V and J ends, which lost 0 bases and 0 bases, there was a span of 16 bases. The DNA of the CDR3 is TGCGCCAGCAGCTTGGCGTGGCAGGAAAGAACCTCCTACGAGCAGTACTTC. It encodes CASSLAWQERTSYEQYF.

The J gene is TRBJ2-3, the V gene TRBV7-9; a weak D match, TRBD1 (6 bases). The CDR3 has 15 amino acids. V gave up 3 bases and J gave up 6 bases, with 16 bases separating them. Germline loops: CDR1 SEHNR, CDR2 FQNEAQ (reference sequence). DNA of the CDR3: TGTGCCAGCAGCTTGGCGCAGGGGAGCAAGGATACGCAGTATTTT. Amino acids: CASSLAQGSKDTQYF.

The chain uses TRBV19 and TRBJ1-5; unclear D gene. V lost 3 bases and J 6 bases, leaving 9 bases between the germline ends. The CDR3 consists of 13 residues. In germline, CDR1 is LNHDA, CDR2 SQIVND (reference sequence). CDR3 in amino acids: CASSMGEAQPQHF. The CDR3 DNA sequence: TGTGCCAGTAGTATGGGTGAGGCTCAGCCCCAGCATTTT.

The chain couples TRBV13 to TRBJ1-1; weak D call: TRBD1 (5 bases). The germline V and J ends were trimmed by 1 base and 8 bases, with 8 bases remaining between them. Germline V gene sequence: CDR1 PRHDT, CDR2 FYEKMQ (reference sequence). CDR3 length equals 12 residues. CDR3 in DNA: TGTGCCAGCAGCTTAGACAGGAAAGAAGCTTTCTTT. It encodes CASSLDRKEAFF.

The rearrangement joins TRBV7-9 to TRBJ1-1; perhaps TRBD1 as D (6 bases). Germline V gives CDR1 SEHNR, CDR2 FQNEAQ (reference sequence). With 4 bases removed from V and 8 bases from J, the gap between germline ends came to 23 bases. The CDR3 has 16 amino acids. The CDR3 nucleotides are TGTGCCAGCAGCTCCACCCGGGACACGTCTTTCCTAGAAGCTTTCTTT. Protein sequence: CASSSTRDTSFLEAFF.

The gene calls are TRBV5-1 and TRBJ2-1, with TRBD2 matching 9 bases. The V segment lost 0 bases and the J segment 1 base; nucleotides outside the gene matches: 5. Germline lookup yields CDR1 SGHRS and CDR2 YFSETQ. The CDR3 contains 17 residues. The CDR3 DNA reads TGCGCCAGCAGCTTGGGAGCGGGGGGTTTGTCCTACAATGAGCAGTTCTTC. It translates to CASSLGAGGLSYNEQFF. The full variable domain, its missing parts supplied by reference TRBV5-1 and TRBJ2-1, is KAGVTQTPRYLIKTRGQQVTLSCSPISGHRSVSWYQQTPGQGLQFLFEYFSETQRNKGNFPGRFSGRQFSNSRSEMNVSTLELGDSALYLCASSLGAGGLSYNEQFFGPGTRLTVL.

The chain carries TRBV29-1 and TRBJ1-2; D remains ambiguous. Germline loops: CDR1 SQVTM, CDR2 ANQGSEA. The CDR3 extends over 12 amino acids. V dropped 8 bases and J dropped 1 base, with 11 bases sitting between them. The CDR3 nucleotides read TGCAGCTTTAAACAGTATAACTATGGCTACACCTTC. It codes for CSFKQYNYGYTF.

The gene calls are TRBV7-6 and TRBJ2-7, with a possible D match to TRBD1 (6 bases). Germline V gene sequence: CDR1 SGHVS, CDR2 FNYEAQ. The ends were cut back, 1 base at V and 9 bases at J, with 25 bases in the middle. The CDR3 loop spans 17 amino acids. CDR3 sequence reads: CASSLDFIRTEKSVQYF. DNA for the CDR3: TGTGCCAGCAGCTTAGACTTTATCAGGACAGAAAAGAGTGTGCAGTACTTC.

This clone has a single count. This chain joins TRBV28 and TRBJ2-7, with TRBD1 matching over 9 bases. The CDR3 is 17 amino acids. Germline V lookup: CDR1 MDHEN, CDR2 SYDVKM. The J segment lost 0 bases and the V segment lost 1 base, leaving 7 bases of the junction unmatched. Here the CDR3 reads CASSLSAGTGPSYEQYF. The CDR3 region has the DNA TGTGCCAGCAGTTTATCCGCGGGGACAGGGCCCTCCTACGAGCAGTACTTC.

This chain joins TRBV14 and TRBJ2-7, with D perhaps TRBD1 (5 bases). V was shortened by 1 base and J by 3 bases, with 13 bases between the two germline ends. This CDR3 spans 15 amino acids. The germline CDR1 and CDR2 sequences are SGHDN and FVKESK. The CDR3 loop is CASSQGTGWVYEQYF. The CDR3 bases are TGTGCCAGCAGCCAAGGAACAGGCTGGGTCTACGAGCAGTACTTC. Variable domain in full (rest from reference TRBV14 and TRBJ2-7): EAGVTQFPSHSVIEKGQTVTLRCDPISGHDNLYWYRRVMGKEIKFLLHFVKESKQDESGMPNNRFLAERTGGTYSTLKVQPAELEDSGVYFCASSQGTGWVYEQYFGPGTRLTVT.

The gene calls are TRBV27 and TRBJ2-2, with 8 bases aligning to TRBD1. CDR3 length: 17 residues. With V trimmed by 6 bases and J by 5 bases, 14 bases remained unmatched. Germline loops: CDR1 MNHEY, CDR2 SMNVEV (reference sequence). The CDR3 loop reads CASSLNFQGAWTGELFF. For the CDR3, the DNA is TGTGCCAGCAGCCTCAATTTTCAGGGGGCATGGACCGGGGAGCTGTTTTTT.

The genes are TRBV5-1 and TRBJ2-5; 9 bases fit TRBD1. V shed 2 bases, J shed 3 bases, and the junction held 14 bases outside the gene matches. Germline lookup yields CDR1 SGHRS and CDR2 YFSETQ. This CDR3 has 18 residues. CDR3 sequence: CASSFFGTGYIREETQYF. The CDR3 DNA follows: TGCGCCAGCAGCTTTTTCGGGACAGGGTACATTAGGGAAGAGACCCAGTACTTC. Complete variable domain (other parts from reference TRBV5-1 and TRBJ2-5): KAGVTQTPRYLIKTRGQQVTLSCSPISGHRSVSWYQQTPGQGLQFLFEYFSETQRNKGNFPGRFSGRQFSNSRSEMNVSTLELGDSALYLCASSFFGTGYIREETQYFGPGTRLLVL.

This clone showed up just once. The chain combines TRBV28 with TRBJ2-3; D unclear. Trimming left V 7 bases short and J 4 bases short, with 12 bases between. The germline gives CDR1 MDHEN, CDR2 SYDVKM. The CDR3 runs 13 residues. The CDR3 loop is CASTLVGPDTQYF. As DNA, the CDR3 is TGTGCCAGCACCTTGGTGGGCCCAGATACGCAGTATTTT.

V is TRBV5-1 and J is TRBJ1-2; D unresolved. Looked up from germline, CDR1 is SGHRS and CDR2 is YFSETQ. V shed 0 bases and J shed 4 bases, with 7 bases lying between them. The CDR3 consists of 13 residues. The CDR3 region is CASSLEAGYGYTF. CDR3 in DNA: TGCGCCAGCAGCTTGGAGGCGGGCTATGGCTACACCTTC.

The chain combines TRBV7-9 with TRBJ1-1; D is undetermined. Germline V gene sequence: CDR1 SEHNR, CDR2 FQNEAQ (reference sequence). Trimming removed 5 bases at V and 0 bases at J, with 4 bases between. This CDR3 comprises 12 residues. The CDR3 bases are TGTGCCAGCAGCCCAGTGAACACTGAAGCTTTCTTT. Translation gives CASSPVNTEAFF.

The rearrangement links TRBV7-9 to TRBJ2-5, with TRBD1 matching over 7 bases. After removal of 7 bases from V and 2 bases from J, the junction contained 4 bases not matched to a gene. This CDR3 is built from 13 residues. Germline V lookup: CDR1 SEHNR, CDR2 FQNEAQ (reference sequence). DNA for the CDR3: TGTGCCAGCAAGATGGGACAGCAAGAGACCCAGTACTTC. It encodes CASKMGQQETQYF.

The chain is built from TRBV27 and TRBJ1-2; the match to TRBD1 covers 10 bases. The CDR3 is 15 residues long. The germline CDR1 and CDR2 sequences are MNHEY and SMNVEV (reference sequence). Trimming cost V 3 bases and J 0 bases; bases outside gene matches: 1. CDR3 coding DNA: TGTGCCAGCAGTTTCGGGACAGGGGCTAACTATGGCTACACCTTC. It specifies CASSFGTGANYGYTF.

V and J are TRBV6-5 and TRBJ1-2, with a weak D call TRBD1 (6 bases). The CDR3 loop spans 15 amino acids. Germline values: CDR1 MNHEY, CDR2 SVGAGI. Trimming pared 5 bases from V and 0 bases from J, leaving 13 bases between. CDR3 residues: CASSQGTASNYGYTF. CDR3 in DNA: TGTGCCAGCAGTCAGGGGACCGCTTCTAACTATGGCTACACCTTC.

This chain uses TRBV6-4 with TRBJ2-3; the match to TRBD1 covers 8 bases. Losses at the gene ends were 3 bases for V and 5 bases for J; bases not matched to a gene: 4. CDR3 size: 14 residues. Germline V gives CDR1 MRHNA, CDR2 SNTAGT. The CDR3 nucleotides are TGTGCCAGCAGTGATCAGGGGGCTCAAGATACGCAGTATTTT. Translation: CASSDQGAQDTQYF.

DNA of the CDR3: TGTGCCAGCAGCTTATCTAGGACAGGGTGGAGCTCGGTCCAAGAGACCCAGTACTTC. It yields the protein CASSLSRTGWSSVQETQYF. J is TRBJ2-5 and V is TRBV7-9; 8 nucleotides line up with TRBD1. Germline V gene data show CDR1 as SEHNR and CDR2 as FQNEAQ (reference sequence). The CDR3 spans 19 residues. V trimming: 2 bases; J trimming: 1 base; junction bases outside the gene matches: 15.

The chain uses TRBV25-1 and TRBJ1-2, with D tentatively TRBD1 (6 bases). CDR3 size: 14 residues. With 2 bases removed from V and 8 bases from J, the gap between germline ends came to 15 bases. CDR1 is MGHDK and CDR2 is SYGVNS in the germline V gene. The CDR3 protein is CASSEIGTSLGYTF. DNA for the CDR3: TGTGCCAGCAGTGAAATAGGGACATCCCTGGGCTACACCTTC.

The chain carries TRBV7-2 and TRBJ2-5, with D possibly matching TRBD1 (6 bases). Germline CDR1 and CDR2: SGHTA and FQGNSA. The V end was cut by 5 bases, the J end by 9 bases, with 13 bases between. This CDR3 has 12 residues. CDR3 nucleotide sequence: TGTGCCAGCAGCCAACCCGACAGGTCCCAGTACTTC. Its protein product is CASSQPDRSQYF.

The table lists this clone with a few counts. J is TRBJ1-4 and V is TRBV19; possible D gene TRBD1, 5 bases. Germline values: CDR1 LNHDA, CDR2 SQIVND (reference sequence). V was pared by 3 bases and J by 0 bases, with 20 bases between. The CDR3 runs 19 residues. The CDR3 sequence: CASSMTVSWQAATNEKLFF. Here the CDR3 DNA reads TGTGCCAGTAGTATGACAGTTTCGTGGCAGGCTGCAACTAATGAAAAACTGTTTTTT.